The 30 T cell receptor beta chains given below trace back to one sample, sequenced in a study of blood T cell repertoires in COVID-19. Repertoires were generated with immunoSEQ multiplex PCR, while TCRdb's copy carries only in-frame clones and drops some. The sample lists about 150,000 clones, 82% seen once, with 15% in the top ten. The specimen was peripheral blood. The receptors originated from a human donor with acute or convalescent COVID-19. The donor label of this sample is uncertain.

CDR3 loop: CASSPRFGGYGYTF. The CDR3 nucleotides read TGTGCCAGCAGCCCTCGTTTCGGGGGCTATGGCTACACCTTC. This chain uses TRBV7-6 with TRBJ1-2; a possible D gene is TRBD1 (5 bases). The CDR3 is made up of 14 amino acids. Trimming left V 5 bases short and J 4 bases short, with 14 bases between. Germline V gene data show CDR1 as SGHVS and CDR2 as FNYEAQ.

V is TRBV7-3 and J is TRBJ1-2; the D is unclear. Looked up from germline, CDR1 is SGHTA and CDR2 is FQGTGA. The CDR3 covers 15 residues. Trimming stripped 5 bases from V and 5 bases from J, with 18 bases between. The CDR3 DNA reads TGTGCCAGCAGCCCCTCGACACTCTCGGAATATGGCTACACCTTC. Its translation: CASSPSTLSEYGYTF.

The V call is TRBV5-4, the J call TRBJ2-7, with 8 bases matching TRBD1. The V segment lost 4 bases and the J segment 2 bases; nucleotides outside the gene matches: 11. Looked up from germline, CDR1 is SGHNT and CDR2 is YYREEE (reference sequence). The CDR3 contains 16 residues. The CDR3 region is CASSLGSGTGTYEQYF. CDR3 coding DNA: TGTGCCAGCAGCCTTGGCTCCGGGACAGGTACCTACGAGCAGTACTTC.

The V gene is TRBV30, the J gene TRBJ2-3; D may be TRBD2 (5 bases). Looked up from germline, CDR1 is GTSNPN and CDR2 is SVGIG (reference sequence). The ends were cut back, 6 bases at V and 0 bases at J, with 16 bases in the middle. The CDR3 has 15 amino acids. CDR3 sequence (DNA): TGTGCCTGCAGGAGAGAGCGGTTAAGCACAGATACGCAGTATTTT. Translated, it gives CACRRERLSTDTQYF.

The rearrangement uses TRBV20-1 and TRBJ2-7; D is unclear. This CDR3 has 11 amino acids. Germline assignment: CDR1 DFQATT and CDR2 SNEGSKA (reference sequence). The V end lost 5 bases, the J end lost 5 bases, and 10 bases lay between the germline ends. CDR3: CSAQPRDEQYF. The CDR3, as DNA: TGCAGTGCTCAACCCCGGGACGAGCAGTACTTC.

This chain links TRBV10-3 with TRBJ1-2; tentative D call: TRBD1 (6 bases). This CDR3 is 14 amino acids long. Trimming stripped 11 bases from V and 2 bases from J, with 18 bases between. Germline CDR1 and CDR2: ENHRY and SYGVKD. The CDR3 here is CASSGVGENYGYTF. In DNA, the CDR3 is TGTGCCTCCTCAGGGGTGGGGGAGAACTATGGCTACACCTTC.

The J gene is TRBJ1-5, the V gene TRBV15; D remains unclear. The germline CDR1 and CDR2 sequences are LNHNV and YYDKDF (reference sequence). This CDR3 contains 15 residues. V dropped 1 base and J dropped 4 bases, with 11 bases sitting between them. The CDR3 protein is CATSRGVERNQPQHF. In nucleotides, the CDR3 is TGTGCCACCAGCAGAGGGGTGGAGAGGAATCAGCCCCAGCATTTT.

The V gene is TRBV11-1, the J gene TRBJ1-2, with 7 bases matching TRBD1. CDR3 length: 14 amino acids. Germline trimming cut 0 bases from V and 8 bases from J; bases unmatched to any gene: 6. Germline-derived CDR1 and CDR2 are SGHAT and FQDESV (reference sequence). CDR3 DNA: TGTGCCAGCAGCTTAGCGCGTGGGGGACAGGGCTACACCTTC. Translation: CASSLARGGQGYTF.

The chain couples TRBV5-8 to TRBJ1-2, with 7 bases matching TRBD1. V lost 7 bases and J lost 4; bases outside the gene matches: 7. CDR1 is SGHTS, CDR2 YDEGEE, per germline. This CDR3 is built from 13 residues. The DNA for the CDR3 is TGTGCCAGCGAGGGACAGCCTGCCTATGGCTACACCTTC. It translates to CASEGQPAYGYTF.

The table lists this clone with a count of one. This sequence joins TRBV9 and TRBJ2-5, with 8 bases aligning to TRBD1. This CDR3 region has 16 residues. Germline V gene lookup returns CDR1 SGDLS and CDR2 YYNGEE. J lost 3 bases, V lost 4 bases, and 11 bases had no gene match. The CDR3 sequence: CASSQGNRGIKETQYF. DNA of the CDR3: TGTGCCAGCAGCCAGGGGAACAGGGGGATTAAAGAGACCCAGTACTTC.

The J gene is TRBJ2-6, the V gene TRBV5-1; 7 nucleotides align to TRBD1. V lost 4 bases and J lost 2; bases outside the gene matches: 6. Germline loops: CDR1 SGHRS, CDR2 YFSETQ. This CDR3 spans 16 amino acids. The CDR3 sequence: CASSPGQAPGANVLTF. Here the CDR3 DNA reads TGCGCCAGCAGCCCTGGACAGGCACCTGGGGCCAACGTCCTGACTTTC.

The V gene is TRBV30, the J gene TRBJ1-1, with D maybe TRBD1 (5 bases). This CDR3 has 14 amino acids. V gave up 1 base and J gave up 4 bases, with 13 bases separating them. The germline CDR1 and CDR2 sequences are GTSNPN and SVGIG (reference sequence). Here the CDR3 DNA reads TGTGCCTGGAGTGATCCCCCTGGGGCCACTGAAGCTTTCTTT. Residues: CAWSDPPGATEAFF.

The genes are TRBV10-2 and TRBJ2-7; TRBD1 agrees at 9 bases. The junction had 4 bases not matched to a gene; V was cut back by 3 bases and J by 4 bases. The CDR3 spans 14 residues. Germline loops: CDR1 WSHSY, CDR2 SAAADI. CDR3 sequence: CASSETGGGYEQYF. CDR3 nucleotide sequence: TGCGCCAGCAGTGAAACAGGGGGCGGGTACGAGCAGTACTTC.

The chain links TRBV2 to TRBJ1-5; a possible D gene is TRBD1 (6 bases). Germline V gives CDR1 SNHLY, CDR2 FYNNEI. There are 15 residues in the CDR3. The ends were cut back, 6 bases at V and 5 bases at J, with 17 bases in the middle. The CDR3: CASSFRDTSDQPQHF. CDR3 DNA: TGTGCCAGCAGCTTCCGGGACACCTCAGATCAGCCCCAGCATTTT.

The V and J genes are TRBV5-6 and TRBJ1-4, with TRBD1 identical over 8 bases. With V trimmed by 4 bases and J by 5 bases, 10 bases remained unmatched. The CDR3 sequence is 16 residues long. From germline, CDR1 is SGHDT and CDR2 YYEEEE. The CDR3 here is CASSPRTGQGNEKLFF. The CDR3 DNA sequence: TGTGCCAGCAGCCCTCGGACAGGGCAGGGCAATGAAAAACTGTTTTTT.

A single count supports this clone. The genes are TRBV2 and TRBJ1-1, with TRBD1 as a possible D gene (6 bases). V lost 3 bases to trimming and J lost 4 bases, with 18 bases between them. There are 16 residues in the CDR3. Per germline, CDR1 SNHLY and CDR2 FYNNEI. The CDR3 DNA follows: TGTGCCAGCAGTGATCCCGAAGCAACAGGGCTCACTGAAGCTTTCTTT. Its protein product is CASSDPEATGLTEAFF.

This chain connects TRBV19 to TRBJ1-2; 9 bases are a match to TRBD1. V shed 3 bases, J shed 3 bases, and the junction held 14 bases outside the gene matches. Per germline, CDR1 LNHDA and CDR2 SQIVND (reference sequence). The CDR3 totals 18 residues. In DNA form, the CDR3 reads TGTGCCAGTAGTATTCGGGGACAGGGCCCGTTTCCGGACTATGGCTACACCTTC. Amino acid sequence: CASSIRGQGPFPDYGYTF.

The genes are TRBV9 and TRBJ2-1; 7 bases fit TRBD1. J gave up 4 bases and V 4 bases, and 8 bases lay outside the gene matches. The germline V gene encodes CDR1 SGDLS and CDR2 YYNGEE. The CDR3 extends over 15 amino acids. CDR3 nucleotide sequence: TGTGCCAGCAGCCCCGACAGGGATGCTTACAATGAGCAGTTCTTC. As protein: CASSPDRDAYNEQFF.

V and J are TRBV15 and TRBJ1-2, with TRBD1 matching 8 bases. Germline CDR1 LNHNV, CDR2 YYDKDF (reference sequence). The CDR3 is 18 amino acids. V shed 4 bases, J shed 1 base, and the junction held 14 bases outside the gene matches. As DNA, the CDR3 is TGTGCCACCAGCAAGAACCCCCCGACAGGGGCCTTTAACTATGGCTACACCTTC. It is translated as CATSKNPPTGAFNYGYTF.

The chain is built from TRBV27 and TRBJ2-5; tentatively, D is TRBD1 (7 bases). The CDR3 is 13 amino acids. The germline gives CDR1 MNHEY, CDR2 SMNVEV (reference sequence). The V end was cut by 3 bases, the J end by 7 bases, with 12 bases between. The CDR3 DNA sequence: TGTGCCAGCAGTTTGAGGGGGCGGGGGACCCAGTACTTC. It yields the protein CASSLRGRGTQYF.

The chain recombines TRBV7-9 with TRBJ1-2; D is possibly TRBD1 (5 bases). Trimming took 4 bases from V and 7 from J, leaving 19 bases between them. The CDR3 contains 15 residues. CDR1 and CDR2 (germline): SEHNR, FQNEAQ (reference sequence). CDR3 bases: TGTGCCAGCAGCTATGCGGGGGTCGTGTCAGCTGGCTACACCTTC. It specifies CASSYAGVVSAGYTF.

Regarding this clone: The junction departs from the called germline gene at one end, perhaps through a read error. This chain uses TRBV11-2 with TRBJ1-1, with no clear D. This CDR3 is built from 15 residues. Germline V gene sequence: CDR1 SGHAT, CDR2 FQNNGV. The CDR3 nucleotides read TGTGCCAGCAGCTTCCGATACAGAATGAACGCTGAAGCTTTCTTT. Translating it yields CASSFRYRMNAEAFF.

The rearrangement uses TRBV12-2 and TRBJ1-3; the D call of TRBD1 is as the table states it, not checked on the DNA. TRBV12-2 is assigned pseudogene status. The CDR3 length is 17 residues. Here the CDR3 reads CASRLASHRVSGNTIYF. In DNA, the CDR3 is TGTGCAAGTCGCTTAGCGAGCCACAGGGTCTCTGGAAACACCATATATTTT.

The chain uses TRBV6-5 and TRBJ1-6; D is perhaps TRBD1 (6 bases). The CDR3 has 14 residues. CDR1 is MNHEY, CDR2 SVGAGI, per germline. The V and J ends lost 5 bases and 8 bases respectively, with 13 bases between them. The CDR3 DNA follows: TGTGCCAGCAGTCACAGGGTTTGGGATTCACCCCTCCACTTT. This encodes CASSHRVWDSPLHF.

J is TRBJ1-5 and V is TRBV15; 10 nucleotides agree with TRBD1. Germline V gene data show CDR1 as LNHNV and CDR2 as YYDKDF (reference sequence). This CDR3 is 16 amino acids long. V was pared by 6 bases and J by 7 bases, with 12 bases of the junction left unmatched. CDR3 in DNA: TGTGCCACCAGTGGACCGGGACAGGGGTCATCCCAGCCCCAGCATTTT. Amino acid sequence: CATSGPGQGSSQPQHF.

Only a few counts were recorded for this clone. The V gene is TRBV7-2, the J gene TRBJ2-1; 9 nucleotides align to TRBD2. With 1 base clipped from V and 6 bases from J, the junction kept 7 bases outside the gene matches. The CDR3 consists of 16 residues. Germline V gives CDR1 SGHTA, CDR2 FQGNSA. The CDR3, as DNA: TGTGCCAGCAGCTTAGTTCCAGCGGGGGGCTCCAATGAGCAGTTCTTC. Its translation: CASSLVPAGGSNEQFF.

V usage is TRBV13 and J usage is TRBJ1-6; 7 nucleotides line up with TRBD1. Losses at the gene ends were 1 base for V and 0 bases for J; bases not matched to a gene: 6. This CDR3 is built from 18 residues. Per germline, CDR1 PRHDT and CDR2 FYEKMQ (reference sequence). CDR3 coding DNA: TGTGCCAGCAGCTTAGTAGGGGGCCGGAGCTCCTATAATTCACCCCTCCACTTT. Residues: CASSLVGGRSSYNSPLHF.

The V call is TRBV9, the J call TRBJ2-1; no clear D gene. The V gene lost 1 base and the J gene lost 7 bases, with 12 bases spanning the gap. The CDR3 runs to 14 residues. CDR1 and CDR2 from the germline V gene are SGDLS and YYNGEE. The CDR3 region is CASSVRVETNEQFF. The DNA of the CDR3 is TGTGCCAGCAGCGTACGAGTGGAGACTAATGAGCAGTTCTTC.

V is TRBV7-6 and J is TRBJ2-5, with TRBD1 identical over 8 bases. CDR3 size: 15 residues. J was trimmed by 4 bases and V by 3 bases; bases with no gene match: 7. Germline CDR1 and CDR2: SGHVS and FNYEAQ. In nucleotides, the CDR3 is TGTGCCAGCAGCTTGTTGACAGGGGTTGGAGAGACCCAGTACTTC. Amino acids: CASSLLTGVGETQYF.

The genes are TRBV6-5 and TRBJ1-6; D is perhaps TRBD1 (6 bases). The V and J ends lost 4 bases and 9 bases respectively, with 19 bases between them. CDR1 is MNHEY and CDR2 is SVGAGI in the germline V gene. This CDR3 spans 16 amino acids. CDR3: CASSSGQQRSGSPLHF. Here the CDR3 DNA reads TGTGCCAGCAGTTCAGGACAGCAAAGGTCTGGTTCACCCCTCCACTTT.